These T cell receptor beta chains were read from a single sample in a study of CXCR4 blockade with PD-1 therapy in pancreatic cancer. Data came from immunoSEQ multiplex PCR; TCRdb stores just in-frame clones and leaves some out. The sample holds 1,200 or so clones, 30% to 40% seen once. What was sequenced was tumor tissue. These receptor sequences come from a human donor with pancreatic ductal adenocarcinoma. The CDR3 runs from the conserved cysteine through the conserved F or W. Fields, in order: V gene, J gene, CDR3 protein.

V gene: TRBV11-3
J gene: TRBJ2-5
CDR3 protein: CASSLVMGGQETQYF

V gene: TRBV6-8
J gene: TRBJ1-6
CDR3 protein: CASSRGSSPLHF

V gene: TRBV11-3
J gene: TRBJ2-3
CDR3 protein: CASSLNRQTLTDTQYF

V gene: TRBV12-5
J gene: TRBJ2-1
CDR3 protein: CASGQRQGISYNEQFF

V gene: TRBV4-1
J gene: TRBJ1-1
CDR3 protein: CASSLEMNTEAFF

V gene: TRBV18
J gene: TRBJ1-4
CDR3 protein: CASSNRGEAGELFF

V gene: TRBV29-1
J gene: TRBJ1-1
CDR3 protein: CSAGGRGGTEAFF

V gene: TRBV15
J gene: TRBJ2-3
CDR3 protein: CATSIGGHFTDTQYF

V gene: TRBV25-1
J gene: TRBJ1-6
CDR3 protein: CASSEFRSGVSPLHF

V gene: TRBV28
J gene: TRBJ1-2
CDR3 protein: CASSSPGQGISGYTF

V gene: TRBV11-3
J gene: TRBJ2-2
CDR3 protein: CASSLGQGSGELFF

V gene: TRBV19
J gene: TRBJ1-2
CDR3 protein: CASSTEGLGDYGYTF

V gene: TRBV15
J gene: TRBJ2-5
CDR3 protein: CATSREGVAGDAQYF

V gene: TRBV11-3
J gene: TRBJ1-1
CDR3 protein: CASSSRQGNTEAFF

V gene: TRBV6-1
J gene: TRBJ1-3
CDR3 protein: CASSEASDLVSGNTIYF

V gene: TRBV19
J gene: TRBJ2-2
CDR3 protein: CASIRKTGATGELFF

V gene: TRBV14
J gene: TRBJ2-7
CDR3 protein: CAVGPTSYEQYF

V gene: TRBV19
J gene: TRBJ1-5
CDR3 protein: CASSSGVQPQHF

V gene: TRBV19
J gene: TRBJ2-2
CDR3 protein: CASSSGYGELFF

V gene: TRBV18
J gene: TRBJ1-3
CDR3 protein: CASSADRTSGNTIYF

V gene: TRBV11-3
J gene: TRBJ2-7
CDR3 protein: CASSLPQGNYEQYF

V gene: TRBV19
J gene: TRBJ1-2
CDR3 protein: CASVDRGYGYTF

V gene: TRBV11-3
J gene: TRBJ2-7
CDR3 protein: CASSLGDSYYEQYF

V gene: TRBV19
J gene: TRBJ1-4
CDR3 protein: CASSMGQGSHEKLFF

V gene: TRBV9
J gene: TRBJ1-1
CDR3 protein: CASSVGQGHTEAFF

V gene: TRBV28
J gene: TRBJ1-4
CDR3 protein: CASSHPREKLFF

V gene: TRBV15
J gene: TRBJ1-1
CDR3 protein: CATSIGRGRNTEAFF

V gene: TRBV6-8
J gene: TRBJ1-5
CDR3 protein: CASSPKPVYSNQPQHF

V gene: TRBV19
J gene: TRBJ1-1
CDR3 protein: CASSIDSPRGAFF

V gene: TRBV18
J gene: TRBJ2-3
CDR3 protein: CASSPDPGAYTQYF

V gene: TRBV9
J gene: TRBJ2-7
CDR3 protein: CASSLSGDIDEQYF

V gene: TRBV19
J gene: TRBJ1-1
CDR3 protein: CASTPQGVDTEAFF

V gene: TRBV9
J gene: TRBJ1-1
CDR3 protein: CASSVTGEVGTEAFF

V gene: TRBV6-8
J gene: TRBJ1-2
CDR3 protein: CASRRDGTNYGYTF

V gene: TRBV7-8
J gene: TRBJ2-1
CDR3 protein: CASSLDGYNEQFF

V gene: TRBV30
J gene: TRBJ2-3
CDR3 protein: CTWGRVPEASTDTQYF

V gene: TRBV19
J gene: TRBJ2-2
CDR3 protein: CASSLSRVLTGELFF

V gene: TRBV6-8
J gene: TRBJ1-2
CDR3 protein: CASSWDRFYGYTF

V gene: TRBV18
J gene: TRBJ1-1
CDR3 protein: CASSPRNRGQGTEAFF

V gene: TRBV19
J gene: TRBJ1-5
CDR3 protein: CASSMGAGAQPQHF

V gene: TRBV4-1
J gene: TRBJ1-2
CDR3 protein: CASSRTNRESYTF

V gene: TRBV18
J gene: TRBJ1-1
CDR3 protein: CASSLATGALNTEAFF

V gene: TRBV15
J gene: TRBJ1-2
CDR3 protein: CATSLNRGVGYGYTF

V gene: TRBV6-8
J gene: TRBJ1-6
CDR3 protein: CASSYSPRRKGIPLHF

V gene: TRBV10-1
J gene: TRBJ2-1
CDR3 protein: CASSGRSDNEQFF

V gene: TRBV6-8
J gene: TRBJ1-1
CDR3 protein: CASSYSREVWAFF

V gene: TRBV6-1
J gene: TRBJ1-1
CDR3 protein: CASSEGGWVNTEAFF

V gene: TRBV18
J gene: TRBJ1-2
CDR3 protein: CASSPRTGGVDNGYTF

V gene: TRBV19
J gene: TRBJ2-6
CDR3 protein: CASSTDRGSGANVLTF

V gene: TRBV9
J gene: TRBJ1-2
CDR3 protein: CASSSQGTGLLHYGYTF